A single sample is the source of the 22 T cell receptor beta chains below, sequenced in a study of CD8 T cells in Susac syndrome. The authors reverse transcribed roughly 0.5 to 1 ug RNA with random hexamers. TCRdb processed the immunoSEQ multiplex PCR reads anew with MiXCR; each CDR3 protein has one entry. The table has around 130,000 distinct CDR3 sequences, around 95% seen once; the top ten hold about 0.098%. Sequencing input: CD4+ T cells from PBMCs. These receptors came from a human donor in good health.

The chain has TRBV18 and TRBJ2-5, with 11 bases aligning to TRBD2. J gave up 4 bases and V 4 bases, and 14 bases lay outside the gene matches. The germline CDR1 and CDR2 sequences are KGHSH and LQKENI. The CDR3 has 18 amino acids. The CDR3 sequence: CASSLMLAGGLNPETQYF. The CDR3 coding sequence is TGTGCCAGCTCACTGATGCTAGCGGGAGGACTTAACCCAGAGACCCAGTACTTC.

This chain joins TRBV11-2 and TRBJ2-1; 7 bases match TRBD2. The CDR3 contains 18 residues. V gave up 1 base and J gave up 4 bases; unmatched junction bases: 13. The germline CDR1 and CDR2 sequences are SGHAT and FQNNGV. This CDR3 reads CASSLGGRLAGPYNEQFF. In nucleotides, the CDR3 is TGTGCCAGCAGCTTAGGAGGGCGACTAGCAGGGCCATACAATGAGCAGTTCTTC.

This chain joins TRBV12-3 or TRBV12-4 and TRBJ1-1; 7 bases align to TRBD1. This CDR3 spans 12 amino acids. V shed 1 base and J 9 bases; nucleotides not matched to a gene: 2. Here the CDR3 DNA reads TGTGCCAGCAGTTTAGGGGACAGCAAAGCTTTCTTT. Amino acids: CASSLGDSKAFF.

The rearrangement uses TRBV7-3 and TRBJ2-5; tentatively, D is TRBD2 (6 bases). The CDR3 consists of 14 residues. Germline lookup yields CDR1 SGHTA and CDR2 FQGTGA. V lost 5 bases, J lost 2 bases, and 12 bases lay in between. As DNA, the CDR3 is TGTGCCAGCAGCCCAGCTGGGGGGCAAGAGACCCAGTACTTC. It yields the protein CASSPAGGQETQYF.

CDR3 loop: CASSPRERNQPQHF. The CDR3 bases are TGTGCCAGCAGTCCACGGGAGCGTAATCAGCCCCAGCATTTT. The V and J genes are TRBV27 and TRBJ1-5; D call uncertain. Germline V lookup: CDR1 MNHEY, CDR2 SMNVEV (reference sequence). The CDR3 spans 14 residues. V lost 5 bases and J lost 4, with 12 bases in between.

The chain combines TRBV6-2 or TRBV6-3 with TRBJ1-6; D is unresolved. V was shortened by 1 base and J by 9 bases, with 16 bases between the two germline ends. CDR1 and CDR2 from the germline V gene are MNHEY and SVGEGT. This CDR3 is 16 amino acids long. The CDR3 loop is CASSYLTQPAGSPLHF. In DNA form, the CDR3 reads TGTGCCAGCAGTTACTTGACGCAACCGGCGGGTTCACCCCTCCACTTT.

This sequence joins TRBV18 and TRBJ2-3; TRBD1 matches 10 bases. Trimming removed 3 bases from V and 1 base from J; junction bases left unmatched: 4. Germline values: CDR1 KGHSH, CDR2 LQKENI. The CDR3 has 16 residues. The CDR3: CASSPTGTGGTDTQYF. In DNA form, the CDR3 reads TGTGCCAGCTCACCTACCGGGACAGGGGGCACAGATACGCAGTATTTT.

This clonotype has only one observation. V usage is TRBV19 and J usage is TRBJ2-1, with 7 positions matching TRBD1. V shed 6 bases, J shed 4 bases, and the junction held 9 bases outside the gene matches. This CDR3 spans 15 amino acids. Germline CDR1 and CDR2: LNHDA and SQIVND (reference sequence). The CDR3: CASSVTGTEYNEQFF. CDR3 coding DNA: TGTGCCAGTAGCGTCACCGGGACAGAGTACAATGAGCAGTTCTTC.

V usage is TRBV7-2 and J usage is TRBJ2-1; no definite D call. The CDR3 contains 15 residues. Germline V gene data show CDR1 as SGHTA and CDR2 as FQGNSA. Trimming removed 4 bases at V and 4 bases at J, with 14 bases between. The CDR3 sequence: CASSWAGDLYNEQFF. As DNA, the CDR3 is TGTGCCAGCAGCTGGGCTGGCGACCTATACAATGAGCAGTTCTTC.

This chain joins TRBV29-1 and TRBJ1-1; D might be TRBD1 (6 bases). CDR3 size: 13 residues. Germline CDR1 is SQVTM and CDR2 is ANQGSEA. V lost 8 bases and J lost 3, with 16 bases in between. The CDR3 coding sequence is TGCAGCTTCGAGGGGGACGGTGACACTGAAGCTTTCTTT. Encoded protein: CSFEGDGDTEAFF.

The rearrangement links TRBV19 to TRBJ2-1, with D perhaps TRBD2 (6 bases). V was trimmed by 5 bases and J by 8 bases, leaving 16 bases between them. CDR1 and CDR2 from the germline V gene are LNHDA and SQIVND (reference sequence). CDR3 length: 14 amino acids. Here the CDR3 DNA reads TGTGCCAGTAGTCTACAGCGGAGGGGTTATGAGCAGTTCTTC. It specifies CASSLQRRGYEQFF.

The chain uses TRBV5-1 and TRBJ2-5; no definite D call. This CDR3 region has 11 residues. Trimming left V 6 bases short and J 2 bases short, with 5 bases between. CDR1 and CDR2 (germline): SGHRS, YFSETQ. Written as DNA, the CDR3 is TGCGCCAGCAACGAACAAGAGACCCAGTACTTC. It translates to CASNEQETQYF. The full variable domain, completed using reference TRBV5-1 and TRBJ2-5, is KAGVTQTPRYLIKTRGQQVTLSCSPISGHRSVSWYQQTPGQGLQFLFEYFSETQRNKGNFPGRFSGRQFSNSRSEMNVSTLELGDSALYLCASNEQETQYFGPGTRLLVL.

The chain is built from TRBV6-1 and TRBJ2-7, with 8 bases aligning to TRBD1. V dropped 6 bases and J dropped 3; count of bases not matched to a gene: 16. The CDR3 has 17 residues. Germline V gene sequence: CDR1 MNHNS, CDR2 SASEGT. In DNA, the CDR3 is TGTGCCAGCAGCACAACACCGACAGGGGTCTTACTCTACGAGCAGTACTTC. Its protein product is CASSTTPTGVLLYEQYF.

The chain is built from TRBV29-1 and TRBJ1-1; D call uncertain. V lost 5 bases to trimming and J lost 3 bases, with 13 bases between them. CDR3 length equals 13 residues. Germline CDR1 reads SQVTM; CDR2 reads ANQGSEA. CDR3 bases: TGCAGCGTTCGGGAGGCTGATTACACTGAAGCTTTCTTT. Translating it yields CSVREADYTEAFF.

This clonotype was detected a few times. CDR3 DNA: TGTGCCAGCAGCTTAGTCGGTGGGAACACTGAAGCTTTCTTT. It codes for CASSLVGGNTEAFF. The chain is built from TRBV7-2 and TRBJ1-1; D ambiguous. The CDR3 consists of 14 residues. Germline V gives CDR1 SGHTA, CDR2 FQGNSA. Trimming stripped 1 base from V and 1 base from J, with 7 bases between. The full variable domain, rest sourced from reference TRBV7-2 and TRBJ1-1, is GAGVSQSPSNKVTEKGKDVELRCDPISGHTALYWYRQSLGQGLEFLIYFQGNSAPDKSGLPSDRFSAERTGGSVSTLTIQRTQQEDSAVYLCASSLVGGNTEAFFGQGTRLTVV.

The rearrangement links TRBV20-1 to TRBJ2-7; 8 bases agree with TRBD1. Unmatched junction bases numbered 11, after V lost 3 bases and J lost 4 bases. The CDR3 runs 15 residues. Germline V gene lookup returns CDR1 DFQATT and CDR2 SNEGSKA (reference sequence). The CDR3 is CSARKPSTGVYEQYF. The CDR3, as DNA: TGCAGTGCTAGGAAACCCTCGACAGGGGTATACGAGCAGTACTTC.

The CDR3 loop reads CASSMDNSYEQYF. CDR3 sequence (DNA): TGCGCCAGCAGCATGGACAACTCCTACGAGCAGTACTTC. The rearrangement uses TRBV5-1 and TRBJ2-7; a weak D match, TRBD1 (5 bases). Trimming stripped 4 bases from V and 0 bases from J, with 8 bases between. CDR3 size: 13 residues. The germline gives CDR1 SGHRS, CDR2 YFSETQ. The whole variable domain, remainder taken from reference TRBV5-1 and TRBJ2-7, is KAGVTQTPRYLIKTRGQQVTLSCSPISGHRSVSWYQQTPGQGLQFLFEYFSETQRNKGNFPGRFSGRQFSNSRSEMNVSTLELGDSALYLCASSMDNSYEQYFGPGTRLTVT.

This chain links TRBV29-1 with TRBJ1-2; TRBD1 matches 8 bases. Per the germline V gene, CDR1 is SQVTM and CDR2 is ANQGSEA. The CDR3 has 13 amino acids. The ends lost 3 bases at V and 7 bases at J; junction bases unmatched: 7. The DNA of the CDR3 is TGCAGCGTTGATTCCCAGGGGGCGTTTGGCTACACCTTC. Translation: CSVDSQGAFGYTF.

The J gene is TRBJ2-7, the V gene TRBV7-2, with 9 bases that match TRBD2. Germline CDR1 reads SGHTA; CDR2 reads FQGNSA. The CDR3 runs 16 residues. V gave up 3 bases and J gave up 3 bases; unmatched junction bases: 9. CDR3 amino acids: CASSLIRLAESYEQYF. The CDR3 nucleotides are TGTGCCAGCAGCTTGATAAGACTAGCGGAGAGCTACGAGCAGTACTTC.

J is TRBJ2-5 and V is TRBV7-2, with TRBD2 matching over 10 bases. The ends lost 5 bases at V and 5 bases at J; junction bases unmatched: 11. Looked up from germline, CDR1 is SGHTA and CDR2 is FQGNSA. The CDR3 extends over 16 amino acids. The chain's CDR3 is CASSVGLADLGETQYF. In DNA, the CDR3 is TGTGCCAGCAGCGTCGGACTAGCGGACCTCGGGGAGACCCAGTACTTC.

This chain links TRBV11-1 with TRBJ2-2; D is ambiguous. Germline V gene lookup returns CDR1 SGHAT and CDR2 FQDESV (reference sequence). V lost 0 bases and J lost 0, with 2 bases in between. CDR3 size: 14 residues. CDR3 DNA sequence: TGTGCCAGCAGCTTAGCACCGAACACCGGGGAGCTGTTTTTT. Protein product: CASSLAPNTGELFF. Complete variable domain (other parts from reference TRBV11-1 and TRBJ2-2): EAEVAQSPRYKITEKSQAVAFWCDPISGHATLYWYRQILGQGPELLVQFQDESVVDDSQLPKDRFSAERLKGVDSTLKIQPAELGDSAMYLCASSLAPNTGELFFGEGSRLTVL.

This chain joins TRBV7-9 and TRBJ2-5, with TRBD2 identical over 15 bases. Germline CDR1 and CDR2: SEHNR and FQNEAQ (reference sequence). The CDR3 sequence is 18 residues long. J was trimmed by 1 base and V by 5 bases; bases with no gene match: 8. Here the CDR3 DNA reads TGTGCCAGCAGCCAAGGGACTAGCGGGAGGCACTCCCAAGAGACCCAGTACTTC. It yields the protein CASSQGTSGRHSQETQYF.